This T cell receptor beta chain was documented in a study of cytomegalovirus exposure and HLA in healthy donors. The primer mix had 60 Vbeta and 13 Jbeta primers. The table came from immunoSEQ multiplex PCR; TCRdb's copy has only in-frame clones and leaves some out. Of around 130,000 clones listed, about 85% are singletons. Between the trimmed V and J ends, which lost 7 bases and 0 bases, there was a span of 16 bases. CDR3 length: 16 residues. The V gene's germline CDR1 is LNHDA and CDR2 SQIVND (reference sequence). This clone was recorded once. The chain has TRBV19 and TRBJ1-5, with a weak D call TRBD1 (6 bases). The specimen was PBMCs. The sequence was obtained from a boy aged 5-17 years in good health and CMV-seronegative. For the CDR3, the DNA is TGTGCCAGTAAACCAGGTACAGGGCATAGCAATCAGCCCCAGCATTTT. This sequence encodes CASKPGTGHSNQPQHF.